This T cell receptor (beta chain) came from a study of T-cell reconstitution after alpha-beta-depleted transplantation in children. For TCRbeta, the library was prepared with unique molecular identifiers. TCRdb called the PCR reads again in MiXCR, with one record for every CDR3 protein. The sample consists of 500,000 to 600,000 distinct CDR3 sequences, more than 20% of them appearing once. In this sample, this clonotype turned up a few times. Its target is unknown. The CDR3 loop spans 11 amino acids. The germline gives CDR1 SQVTM, CDR2 ANQGSEA. V was trimmed by 3 bases and J by 3 bases, leaving 6 bases between them. Points from the study as a whole: Newly generated T cells supplied most T-cell counts and diversity one year post-transplant. Surviving recipient T cells and intrathymic progenitors accounted for some patients' high TCRbeta diversity at day 60. Two months or so post-transplant, alpha-beta T cells reportedly derived from several hundred expanded graft clones.

Material: PBMCs, obtained before TCRalphabeta/CD19-depleted stem cell transplant. This rearrangement joins TRBV29-1 to TRBJ2-7; no clear D. This TCR derives from a boy under two years old with Wiskott-Aldrich syndrome, due to receive a stem cell transplant. In DNA form, the CDR3 reads TGCAGCGTTGATAAAGGCTACGAGCAGTACTTC. Protein: CSVDKGYEQYF.